Listed here is a single TCR beta chain. CDR1 is GTSNPN, CDR2 SVGIG, per germline (reference sequence). Trimming shortened V by 7 bases and J by 7 bases, and 11 bases separated the two germline ends. The CDR3 has 12 amino acids. This record belongs to a study of shared clonotypes between healthy human individuals. Clones were sequenced by immunoSEQ multiplex PCR, and TCRdb holds only the in-frame ones, with some missing. The sample lists 740,000 or so clones, 60% to 75% occurring once. The TCR originated in a woman aged 25 to 39 in good health. This chain links TRBV30 with TRBJ1-6; weak D call: TRBD1 (6 bases). Source material: memory CD4+ T cells sorted from blood. Subset described: CD45RA-negative fraction. The CDR3 DNA is TGTGCCTACGGGGGCAGGAATTCACCCCTCCACTTT. Translation: CAYGGRNSPLHF.